This T cell receptor (beta chain) was sequenced in a study of shared clonotypes between healthy human individuals. Findings of the study overall: Depth was large, yet rarefaction showed that sorted-subset sequencing was incomplete.

For this clone: What it binds is unknown. A much larger clone is a single base away; this may be a read error.

Every subset had its genomic DNA shared out evenly among several immunoSEQ plates. This table comes from immunoSEQ multiplex PCR, and its TCRdb copy is limited to in-frame clones, with some not included. The sample gives some 1 million clones, more than 65% of which show up once; roughly 1.5% is in the top ten. Participating donors were healthy, HIV-negative adults free of recent acute infections or vaccinations. CDR1 and CDR2 (germline): LGHNA, YNFKEQ. Trimming removed 4 bases from V and 4 bases from J, with 17 bases in between. CDR3 size: 16 residues. The sequence was collected from a man between 18 and 29 years old in good health. The sample comprised memory CD4+ T cells sorted from blood. Noted subset: CD45RA-negative fraction. The J gene is TRBJ2-1, the V gene TRBV4-2; D is tentatively TRBD1 or TRBD2 (6 bases each). Here the CDR3 DNA reads TGTGCCAGCAGCCTGGCGACGGGGGCCATTTACAATGAGCAGTTCTTC. Amino acids: CASSLATGAIYNEQFF.